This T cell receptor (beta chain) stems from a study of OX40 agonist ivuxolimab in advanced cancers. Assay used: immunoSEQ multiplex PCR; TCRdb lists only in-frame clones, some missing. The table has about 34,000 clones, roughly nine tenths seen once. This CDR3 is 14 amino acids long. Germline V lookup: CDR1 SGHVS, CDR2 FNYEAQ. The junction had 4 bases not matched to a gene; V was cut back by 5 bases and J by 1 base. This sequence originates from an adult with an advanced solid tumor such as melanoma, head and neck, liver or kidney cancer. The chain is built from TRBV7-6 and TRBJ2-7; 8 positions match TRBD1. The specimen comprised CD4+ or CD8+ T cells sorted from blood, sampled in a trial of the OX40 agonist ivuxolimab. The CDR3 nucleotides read TGTGCCAGCAGCCGGACAGGGACATCCTACGAGCAGTACTTC. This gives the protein CASSRTGTSYEQYF.